Listed below are T cell receptor beta chains from one sample, sequenced in a study of T-cell reconstitution after alpha-beta-depleted transplantation in children. TCRdb re-derived calls from the PCR reads in MiXCR, one entry per CDR3 protein. The sample has roughly 220,000 distinct CDR3 sequences, approximately 9.7% seen once. The sample here was PBMCs from the stem cell graft donor, taken from the stem cell graft. These TCRs come from a human donor who donated a stem cell graft to a child with SCID. Each CDR3 is given with its conserved first and last residue. The order of the fields is CDR3 DNA, CDR3 protein, D gene, V gene, clone size, J gene. The D gene is left open where the match is weak. Size is stated for part of the rows, as once, few or many counts, or as a class when the clone is expanded.

CDR3 DNA: TGCGCCAGCGCGTCTGACAAGGGGGGCCATGAGCAGTTCTTC; CDR3 protein: CASASDKGGHEQFF; D gene: .; V gene: TRBV5-1; clone size: many; J gene: TRBJ2-1
CDR3 DNA: TGCGCCAGCAGACGACTGACTTCTAATGAAAAACTGTTTTTT; CDR3 protein: CASRRLTSNEKLFF; D gene: .; V gene: TRBV5-1; clone size: many; J gene: TRBJ1-4
CDR3 DNA: TGCGCCAGCAGCCCCCCGGACCTGGGGGGCACTGAAGCTTTCTTT; CDR3 protein: CASSPPDLGGTEAFF; D gene: .; V gene: TRBV4-1; clone size: many; J gene: TRBJ1-1
CDR3 DNA: TGTGCCAGCAGCCCCAGGGAGCGGGGGGCCCAACCAGAACAGTATTTT; CDR3 protein: CASSPRERGAQPEQYF; D gene: TRBD2; V gene: TRBV7-9; clone size: many; J gene: TRBJ2-3
CDR3 DNA: TGTGCCAGCAGCGCCAGGGTACCTCCGAGATATTTT; CDR3 protein: CASSARVPPRYF; D gene: .; V gene: TRBV5-6; clone size: many; J gene: TRBJ1-3
CDR3 DNA: TGTGCCAGCAGCCAAGAAGGCCTTCTACGCTCCCTCCACTTT; CDR3 protein: CASSQEGLLRSLHF; D gene: .; V gene: TRBV3-1; clone size: many; J gene: TRBJ1-6
CDR3 DNA: TGTGCCAGCAGCTTACGGCCCCCAGGGTATTATGGCTACACCTTC; CDR3 protein: CASSLRPPGYYGYTF; D gene: .; V gene: TRBV7-6; clone size: many; J gene: TRBJ1-2
CDR3 DNA: TGTGCCATCAAGTCGGGGGGCTACGAGCAGTACTTC; CDR3 protein: CAIKSGGYEQYF; D gene: TRBD2; V gene: TRBV10-3; clone size: many; J gene: TRBJ2-7
CDR3 DNA: TGTGCCAGCAGCATAAGCGGGGGGGCCAATGAGCAGTTCTTC; CDR3 protein: CASSISGGANEQFF; D gene: TRBD2; V gene: TRBV12-3/TRBV12-4; clone size: many; J gene: TRBJ2-1
CDR3 DNA: TGTGCCAGCAGCTTAACGACAGGCCAGGGTGAGCAGTTCTTC; CDR3 protein: CASSLTTGQGEQFF; D gene: .; V gene: TRBV7-3; clone size: many; J gene: TRBJ2-1
CDR3 DNA: TGTGCCAGCAGCTTAGCGGGGGGCGCCGGGGAGCTGTTTTTT; CDR3 protein: CASSLAGGAGELFF; D gene: .; V gene: TRBV7-8; clone size: many; J gene: TRBJ2-2
CDR3 DNA: TGCAGTGCTAGAGGAATCCCGAACTATGGCTACACCTTC; CDR3 protein: CSARGIPNYGYTF; D gene: .; V gene: TRBV20-1; clone size: many; J gene: TRBJ1-2
CDR3 DNA: TGCAGTGCTAGACCGGGACAGAGCTTCTACGAGCAGTACTTC; CDR3 protein: CSARPGQSFYEQYF; D gene: TRBD1; V gene: TRBV20-1; clone size: few; J gene: TRBJ2-7
CDR3 DNA: TGTGCCAGCAGCTTGACTGATGCAGGGGGCTATAACTATGGCTACACCTTC; CDR3 protein: CASSLTDAGGYNYGYTF; D gene: TRBD1; V gene: TRBV5-5; clone size: many; J gene: TRBJ1-2
CDR3 DNA: TGTGCCAGCAGCCCGTGGACTAGCGGGGCCCCGTTGTTCTTC; CDR3 protein: CASSPWTSGAPLFF; D gene: TRBD2; V gene: TRBV3-1; clone size: .; J gene: TRBJ2-1
CDR3 DNA: TGCGCCTCAGGGTCTGCGGCGTCGGGCACTGAAGCTTTCTTT; CDR3 protein: CASGSAASGTEAFF; D gene: .; V gene: TRBV5-1; clone size: many; J gene: TRBJ1-1
CDR3 DNA: TGCAGTGCTAGAGATAACGGGGTTGAGTACACCGGGGAGCTGTTTTTT; CDR3 protein: CSARDNGVEYTGELFF; D gene: .; V gene: TRBV20-1; clone size: few; J gene: TRBJ2-2
CDR3 DNA: TGTGCTAGTGGTTTCGACAGGGGCTTCGGTGGGACTGAAGCTTTCTTT; CDR3 protein: CASGFDRGFGGTEAFF; D gene: TRBD1; V gene: TRBV12-5; clone size: .; J gene: TRBJ1-1
CDR3 DNA: TGTGCCACCTCTGAAGATCTGAGGGGAAACACCGGGGAGCTGTTTTTT; CDR3 protein: CATSEDLRGNTGELFF; D gene: .; V gene: TRBV12-3/TRBV12-4; clone size: many; J gene: TRBJ2-2
CDR3 DNA: TGCGCCAGCAGCTCAGGGCTAGGTACGCAGTATTTT; CDR3 protein: CASSSGLGTQYF; D gene: .; V gene: TRBV5-1; clone size: many; J gene: TRBJ2-3
CDR3 DNA: TGCGCCAGCAGCGGGACATCGAACACTGAAGCTTTCTTT; CDR3 protein: CASSGTSNTEAFF; D gene: .; V gene: TRBV5-1; clone size: many; J gene: TRBJ1-1
CDR3 DNA: TGCGCCAGCATGGATTCGGGTTACAACACCGGGGAGCTGTTTTTT; CDR3 protein: CASMDSGYNTGELFF; D gene: .; V gene: TRBV5-1; clone size: many; J gene: TRBJ2-2
CDR3 DNA: TGCGCCAGCAGCCAGAGCGGGGTTGGCTTGGATGAGCAGTTCTTC; CDR3 protein: CASSQSGVGLDEQFF; D gene: TRBD2; V gene: TRBV4-1; clone size: many; J gene: TRBJ2-1
CDR3 DNA: TGTGCCAGCAGCTTAGCGAGGCAGGGATATAGCAATCAGCCCCAGCATTTT; CDR3 protein: CASSLARQGYSNQPQHF; D gene: .; V gene: TRBV7-2; clone size: many; J gene: TRBJ1-5
CDR3 DNA: TGTGCCAGCAGCCCCTGGAAACGGGGGTATGGAGAGACCCAGTACTTC; CDR3 protein: CASSPWKRGYGETQYF; D gene: .; V gene: TRBV3-1; clone size: many; J gene: TRBJ2-5
CDR3 DNA: TGCAGTGCTAGAGGTTCAGCGGGGGACTCCTACGAGCAGTACTTC; CDR3 protein: CSARGSAGDSYEQYF; D gene: TRBD2; V gene: TRBV20-1; clone size: many; J gene: TRBJ2-7
CDR3 DNA: TGTGCCAGCAGCCAAACCCGGGACTCAGTTAACACCGGGGAGCTGTTTTTT; CDR3 protein: CASSQTRDSVNTGELFF; D gene: .; V gene: TRBV14; clone size: many; J gene: TRBJ2-2
CDR3 DNA: TGTGCCAGCAGCTTAGAATATGAAAAACTGTTTTTT; CDR3 protein: CASSLEYEKLFF; D gene: .; V gene: TRBV7-9; clone size: many; J gene: TRBJ1-4
CDR3 DNA: TGCAGTGCTAGGGGAGACAGGGAAGATCAGCCCCAGCATTTT; CDR3 protein: CSARGDREDQPQHF; D gene: TRBD1; V gene: TRBV20-1; clone size: few; J gene: TRBJ1-5
CDR3 DNA: TGCGCCAGCAGCCACGAAGCAGTCCACGGTCCAGATACGCAGTATTTT; CDR3 protein: CASSHEAVHGPDTQYF; D gene: .; V gene: TRBV5-1; clone size: few; J gene: TRBJ2-3
CDR3 DNA: TGTGCCAGCAGTCCTCGGACCCACACCGGGGAGCTGTTTTTT; CDR3 protein: CASSPRTHTGELFF; D gene: .; V gene: TRBV12-3/TRBV12-4; clone size: many; J gene: TRBJ2-2
CDR3 DNA: TGTGCCAGCATCGGGACAGGGTTCTACAATGAGCAGTTCTTC; CDR3 protein: CASIGTGFYNEQFF; D gene: TRBD1; V gene: TRBV25-1; clone size: many; J gene: TRBJ2-1
CDR3 DNA: TGCAGTGCTTCAACCGGCCCGCGGGACACTGAAGCTTTCTTT; CDR3 protein: CSASTGPRDTEAFF; D gene: .; V gene: TRBV20-1; clone size: many; J gene: TRBJ1-1
CDR3 DNA: TGTGCCAGCAGTGAGGGCAGGGGTGAAGCTTTCTTT; CDR3 protein: CASSEGRGEAFF; D gene: .; V gene: TRBV6-1; clone size: many; J gene: TRBJ1-1
CDR3 DNA: TGCGCCAGCAGCGCTTTCTTGCTGGGACTAGCGGGGGAGCAGTACTTC; CDR3 protein: CASSAFLLGLAGEQYF; D gene: TRBD2; V gene: TRBV5-1; clone size: many; J gene: TRBJ2-7
CDR3 DNA: TGCGCCAGCAGCCAAGCCCTGAGAGGCAATGAGCAGTTCTTC; CDR3 protein: CASSQALRGNEQFF; D gene: .; V gene: TRBV4-3; clone size: many; J gene: TRBJ2-1
CDR3 DNA: TGTGCCTGGAAAGGTCAGGGGGGAATCTATGGCTACACCTTC; CDR3 protein: CAWKGQGGIYGYTF; D gene: TRBD1; V gene: TRBV30; clone size: many; J gene: TRBJ1-2
CDR3 DNA: TGCAGTGCTAGAGACCAACTTATAAACAATGAGCAGTTCTTC; CDR3 protein: CSARDQLINNEQFF; D gene: .; V gene: TRBV20-1; clone size: many; J gene: TRBJ2-1
CDR3 DNA: TGCAGTGCTAACAGGGGCACCGGGGAGCTGTTTTTT; CDR3 protein: CSANRGTGELFF; D gene: TRBD1; V gene: TRBV20-1; clone size: few; J gene: TRBJ2-2
CDR3 DNA: TGCGCCAGCAGCCCCGGCCCGGGGGGGCCCACAGATACGCAGTATTTT; CDR3 protein: CASSPGPGGPTDTQYF; D gene: TRBD2; V gene: TRBV5-1; clone size: many; J gene: TRBJ2-3
CDR3 DNA: TGCAGTGCTAGGAGGGGGTCTTCAGCCACTGAAGCTTTCTTT; CDR3 protein: CSARRGSSATEAFF; D gene: .; V gene: TRBV20-1; clone size: .; J gene: TRBJ1-1
CDR3 DNA: TGTGCCAGCAAGACGCTATGGGCTGAAGCTTTCTTT; CDR3 protein: CASKTLWAEAFF; D gene: .; V gene: TRBV25-1; clone size: many; J gene: TRBJ1-1
CDR3 DNA: TGTGCCAGCAGTGAGTCTGGGGGGACGACGGAACCCGGAAACACCATATATTTT; CDR3 protein: CASSESGGTTEPGNTIYF; D gene: .; V gene: TRBV25-1; clone size: many; J gene: TRBJ1-3
CDR3 DNA: TGTGCCAGCAGCTTAGCGCGGGCGGCCTCCTCCTACGAGCAGTACTTC; CDR3 protein: CASSLARAASSYEQYF; D gene: .; V gene: TRBV7-9; clone size: many; J gene: TRBJ2-7